The 17 T cell receptor beta chains presented below share a single source sample, sequenced in a study of cytomegalovirus exposure and HLA in healthy donors. In the PCR, 60 Vbeta and 13 Jbeta primers were used. Profiling relied on immunoSEQ multiplex PCR, and the TCRdb table lists in-frame clones only, not all of them. The profile shows 60,000 to 90,000 clones, around 80% of them singletons. Sequences were obtained from PBMCs. The receptors come from a man between 70 and 80 years old in good health and CMV-seropositive.

This chain uses TRBV2 with TRBJ1-2; a possible D gene is TRBD1 (5 bases). The CDR3 has 14 amino acids. Trimming pared 8 bases from V and 1 base from J, leaving 14 bases between. Germline-derived CDR1 and CDR2 are SNHLY and FYNNEI. The CDR3 is CASYSGGHNYGYTF. In DNA, the CDR3 is TGTGCCAGCTACTCGGGCGGACATAACTATGGCTACACCTTC.

This clone was counted only a few times. The chain couples TRBV15 to TRBJ2-7; 9 positions agree with TRBD2. Germline lookup yields CDR1 LNHNV and CDR2 YYDKDF (reference sequence). With 6 bases clipped from V and 5 bases from J, the junction kept 8 bases outside the gene matches. CDR3 length: 14 amino acids. In DNA form, the CDR3 reads TGTGCCACCAGTACAGGGACTAGCAGGGACGAGCAGTACTTC. Its protein is CATSTGTSRDEQYF.

In its sample, this clone was seen once. The chain links TRBV7-9 to TRBJ2-5, with TRBD1 matching over 8 bases. Per the germline V gene, CDR1 is SEHNR and CDR2 is FQNEAQ (reference sequence). V dropped 0 bases and J dropped 4; count of bases not matched to a gene: 4. CDR3 length: 15 residues. CDR3: CASSLAAGGTETQYF. CDR3 coding DNA: TGTGCCAGCAGCTTAGCGGCAGGGGGCACAGAGACCCAGTACTTC.

CDR3 loop: CASSRAGGSAYEQYF. The CDR3 DNA follows: TGCGCCAGCAGCCGAGCAGGGGGATCGGCCTACGAGCAGTACTTC. V is TRBV4-1 and J is TRBJ2-7; 7 bases line up with TRBD1. The V gene end was trimmed by 4 bases and the J gene end by 2 bases; junction bases not matched to a gene: 8. The CDR3 consists of 15 residues. CDR1 and CDR2 from the germline V gene are MGHRA and YSYEKL.

This rearrangement joins TRBV5-4 to TRBJ2-3, with D possibly TRBD2 on 7 matching bases. The CDR3 runs to 16 residues. Per the germline V gene, CDR1 is SGHNT and CDR2 is YYREEE (reference sequence). V was cut by 4 bases and J by 2 bases, with 17 bases left in between. CDR3 region: CASSRLGGAVTDTQYF. The CDR3 DNA sequence: TGTGCCAGCAGCAGGTTAGGGGGGGCGGTCACAGATACGCAGTATTTT. Together with reference TRBV5-4 and TRBJ2-3, the CDR3 gives the full variable domain: ETGVTQSPTHLIKTRGQQVTLRCSSQSGHNTVSWYQQALGQGPQFIFQYYREEENGRGNFPPRFSGLQFPNYSSELNVNALELDDSALYLCASSRLGGAVTDTQYFGPGTRLTVL.

This clone was counted a single time. The rearrangement links TRBV5-8 to TRBJ1-5; D not certain. The germline V gene has CDR1 SGHTS and CDR2 YDEGEE. Trimming shortened V by 4 bases and J by 4 bases, and 18 bases separated the two germline ends. This CDR3 has 16 amino acids. In DNA form, the CDR3 reads TGTGCCAGCAGCCCGGCTGCCCGCGGAGGGAATCAGCCCCAGCATTTT. As protein: CASSPAARGGNQPQHF.

This chain links TRBV27 with TRBJ1-2; no reliable D call. V lost 6 bases and J 0 bases, leaving 14 bases between the germline ends. The V gene's germline CDR1 is MNHEY and CDR2 SMNVEV (reference sequence). The CDR3 totals 15 residues. Here the CDR3 DNA reads TGTGCCAGCAGCCAATTGGGCACCTCTAACTATGGCTACACCTTC. This translates into CASSQLGTSNYGYTF.

The chain combines TRBV14 with TRBJ1-1, with D maybe TRBD1 (6 bases). V was clipped by 1 base and J by 0 bases, with 9 bases between them. Germline-derived CDR1 and CDR2 are SGHDN and FVKESK. The CDR3 is 15 amino acids. The CDR3 sequence is CASSQGSGVNTEAFF. CDR3 DNA: TGTGCCAGCAGCCAAGGATCAGGGGTGAACACTGAAGCTTTCTTT.

V is TRBV21-1 and J is TRBJ1-4; no check of the table's D call, TRBD1, against the DNA was made. TRBV21-1 is annotated as a pseudogene. This CDR3 has 17 amino acids. The CDR3, as DNA: TGTGCCATCATACCGGTAGACAGGGCCGTATTTAATGAAAAACTGTTTTTT. It specifies CAIIPVDRAVFNEKLFF.

The J gene is TRBJ1-1, the V gene TRBV11-2; TRBD1 matches 8 bases. CDR3 size: 13 residues. With 0 bases clipped from V and 11 bases from J, the junction kept 5 bases outside the gene matches. The germline CDR1 and CDR2 sequences are SGHAT and FQNNGV. In DNA, the CDR3 is TGTGCCAGCAGCTTAGACAGGGGGCATAGGGCTTTCTTT. It specifies CASSLDRGHRAFF.

This clone was seen a few times. The gene calls are TRBV29-1 and TRBJ2-5; D possibly corresponds to TRBD2 (6 bases). V lost 6 bases and J lost 5, with 16 bases in between. The CDR3 extends over 13 amino acids. CDR1 is SQVTM and CDR2 is ANQGSEA in the germline V gene. This CDR3 reads CSVWVGGRETQYF. The CDR3, as DNA: TGCAGCGTGTGGGTCGGGGGAAGGGAGACCCAGTACTTC.

The genes are TRBV18 and TRBJ2-5, with D tentatively TRBD2 (6 bases). The CDR3 loop spans 14 amino acids. Trimming removed 0 bases at V and 5 bases at J, with 10 bases between. CDR1 is KGHSH, CDR2 LQKENI, per germline. The CDR3 DNA is TGTGCCAGCTCACCACCGGGGAGCGGGGAGACCCAGTACTTC. This sequence encodes CASSPPGSGETQYF.

The chain has TRBV5-8 and TRBJ1-1; no definite D call. The CDR3 loop spans 14 amino acids. CDR1 and CDR2 from the germline V gene are SGHTS and YDEGEE. Trimming shortened V by 0 bases and J by 4 bases, and 10 bases separated the two germline ends. This chain's CDR3 is CASSLDGRGTEAFF. For the CDR3, the DNA is TGTGCCAGCAGCTTGGACGGGCGGGGCACTGAAGCTTTCTTT.

This clone was recorded once. The rearrangement uses TRBV14 and TRBJ2-3; tentatively, D is TRBD2 (6 bases). Trimming shortened V by 4 bases and J by 1 base, and 15 bases separated the two germline ends. This CDR3 spans 16 amino acids. The germline V gene has CDR1 SGHDN and CDR2 FVKESK. CDR3 sequence: CASSLGTRVGTDTQYF. In DNA form, the CDR3 reads TGTGCCAGCAGCCTCGGGACTCGAGTGGGCACAGATACGCAGTATTTT.

This clone was seen just once. The chain joins TRBV19 to TRBJ2-5; 7 bases fit TRBD2. There are 16 residues in the CDR3. The germline V gene encodes CDR1 LNHDA and CDR2 SQIVND (reference sequence). Losses at the gene ends were 6 bases for V and 4 bases for J; bases not matched to a gene: 14. The CDR3 loop is CASSGWAGAVGETQYF. CDR3 nucleotide sequence: TGTGCCAGTAGCGGGTGGGCGGGAGCGGTAGGAGAGACCCAGTACTTC.

The rearrangement uses TRBV27 and TRBJ2-7, with a possible D match to TRBD2 (5 bases). Germline V gene data show CDR1 as MNHEY and CDR2 as SMNVEV (reference sequence). The CDR3 spans 12 residues. CDR3 protein: CASGKSPYEQYF. In DNA, the CDR3 is TGTGCGTCGGGGAAATCCCCTTACGAGCAGTACTTC.

The chain joins TRBV5-1 to TRBJ1-2; TRBD1 matches at 8 bases. The germline V gene has CDR1 SGHRS and CDR2 YFSETQ. The CDR3 loop spans 13 amino acids. J gave up 5 bases and V 4 bases, and 4 bases lay outside the gene matches. CDR3 amino acids: CASSMDREYGYTF. CDR3 DNA sequence: TGCGCCAGCAGCATGGACAGGGAATATGGCTACACCTTC.